Below, 12 T cell receptor beta chains from the same sample are listed, as sequenced in a study of glioma-infiltrating T cells after dendritic cell vaccination. Libraries were prepared by immunoSEQ multiplex PCR; TCRdb keeps only in-frame clonotypes and omits some of them. The sample shows 80,000 to 95,000 clones, 70% to 90% of them seen only once. The sequencing used blood, collected before dendritic cell vaccination. The receptors shown here come from a human donor with glioblastoma.

The chain combines TRBV12-5 with TRBJ1-1, with a weak D call TRBD1 (5 bases). CDR3 size: 17 residues. With 2 bases removed from V and 8 bases from J, the gap between germline ends came to 24 bases. Per germline, CDR1 LGHNT and CDR2 FRNRAP. This chain's CDR3 is CASGLLILDRGRWEAFF. DNA for the CDR3: TGTGCTAGTGGTTTGTTGATTTTGGATAGGGGTAGATGGGAAGCTTTCTTT.

The chain couples TRBV5-4 to TRBJ2-1; 9 nucleotides align to TRBD2. Germline-derived CDR1 and CDR2 are SGHNT and YYREEE (reference sequence). V dropped 4 bases and J dropped 0; count of bases not matched to a gene: 8. The CDR3 spans 17 residues. CDR3 amino acids: CASSVSGGQLSYNEQFF. The CDR3 DNA sequence: TGTGCCAGCAGCGTTAGCGGGGGCCAACTCTCCTACAATGAGCAGTTCTTC.

The chain carries TRBV5-1 and TRBJ1-4; D perhaps matches TRBD1 (6 bases). The CDR3 covers 13 residues. Trimming removed 4 bases at V and 7 bases at J, with 11 bases between. Per the germline V gene, CDR1 is SGHRS and CDR2 is YFSETQ. In nucleotides, the CDR3 is TGCGCCAGCAGCATCGGGACATTTGAAAAACTGTTTTTT. This sequence encodes CASSIGTFEKLFF. Drawing the rest from reference TRBV5-1 and TRBJ1-4, the complete variable domain is KAGVTQTPRYLIKTRGQQVTLSCSPISGHRSVSWYQQTPGQGLQFLFEYFSETQRNKGNFPGRFSGRQFSNSRSEMNVSTLELGDSALYLCASSIGTFEKLFFGSGTQLSVL.

The J gene is TRBJ2-7, the V gene TRBV7-2, with 9 bases that match TRBD2. CDR3 length equals 17 residues. V lost 1 base to trimming and J lost 0 bases; unmatched junction nucleotides: 7. From germline, CDR1 is SGHTA and CDR2 FQGNSA. CDR3 nucleotides: TGTGCCAGCAGCTTAGACCCTAGCGGGACCCACTCCTACGAGCAGTACTTC. As protein: CASSLDPSGTHSYEQYF.

This clone was seen a few times. This rearrangement joins TRBV4-2 to TRBJ2-7; 9 bases align to TRBD2. This CDR3 has 15 residues. From germline, CDR1 is LGHNA and CDR2 YNFKEQ. The junction had 7 bases not matched to a gene; V was cut back by 3 bases and J by 4 bases. DNA of the CDR3: TGTGCCAGCAGCCAGGATAGCGGGAGCGGGTACGAGCAGTACTTC. Translating it yields CASSQDSGSGYEQYF.

The chain uses TRBV5-6 and TRBJ2-3, with 9 bases lining up with TRBD2. The CDR3 spans 14 residues. Germline V gene lookup returns CDR1 SGHDT and CDR2 YYEEEE. The V segment lost 3 bases and the J segment 3 bases; nucleotides outside the gene matches: 2. The CDR3 DNA reads as TGTGCCAGCAGCTCCGGACTAGCGACAGATACGCAGTATTTT. Translating it yields CASSSGLATDTQYF.

This chain uses TRBV4-2 with TRBJ2-7; 9 bases match TRBD2. There are 18 residues in the CDR3. Germline CDR1 and CDR2: LGHNA and YNFKEQ. V lost 4 bases, J lost 0 bases, and 13 bases stayed unmatched. CDR3 region: CASSLSLGSGGLSYEQYF. Written as DNA, the CDR3 is TGTGCCAGCAGCCTTTCGTTGGGTAGCGGGGGCCTCTCCTACGAGCAGTACTTC.

This chain uses TRBV6-1 with TRBJ1-6, with 8 nucleotides matching TRBD1. Germline V gene sequence: CDR1 MNHNS, CDR2 SASEGT. The V segment lost 7 bases and the J segment 5 bases; nucleotides outside the gene matches: 7. There are 15 residues in the CDR3. CDR3 amino acids: CASTSGTGHNSPLHF. Here the CDR3 DNA reads TGTGCCAGCACCTCCGGGACAGGTCATAATTCACCCCTCCACTTT.

This clone was seen a handful of times. The V call is TRBV2, the J call TRBJ2-1, with TRBD1 matching over 7 bases. Germline V CDR1 and CDR2: SNHLY, FYNNEI. Unmatched junction bases numbered 7, after V lost 10 bases and J lost 1 base. The CDR3 has 14 residues. The CDR3 bases are TGTGCCATCTCCGGGACAGAGTCCTACAATGAGCAGTTCTTC. This sequence encodes CAISGTESYNEQFF.

The chain is built from TRBV5-1 and TRBJ1-1; D unresolved. Germline values: CDR1 SGHRS, CDR2 YFSETQ. The CDR3 loop spans 15 amino acids. The V end was cut by 0 bases, the J end by 0 bases, with 9 bases between. This CDR3 is CASSLGGVLNTEAFF. The CDR3 DNA is TGCGCCAGCAGCTTGGGGGGAGTTCTGAACACTGAAGCTTTCTTT.

This chain joins TRBV19 and TRBJ1-5; 8 bases match TRBD1. The CDR3 consists of 16 residues. Germline V CDR1 and CDR2: LNHDA, SQIVND (reference sequence). The V segment lost 4 bases and the J segment 6 bases; nucleotides outside the gene matches: 11. CDR3 in DNA: TGTGCCAGTAGTACGCTAGACACAGGGGGGGGTCAGCCCCAGCATTTT. This codes for CASSTLDTGGGQPQHF.

The chain links TRBV5-1 to TRBJ2-7; D possibly corresponds to TRBD2 (5 bases). V shed 0 bases and J shed 3 bases, with 10 bases lying between them. The CDR3 contains 14 residues. The germline V gene encodes CDR1 SGHRS and CDR2 YFSETQ. The CDR3 loop reads CASSLDGLSYEQYF. The CDR3 nucleotides read TGCGCCAGCAGCTTGGACGGACTGAGCTACGAGCAGTACTTC.